The 23 T cell receptor beta chains below all came from one sample that was sequenced in a study of blood T cell repertoires in COVID-19. Assay used: immunoSEQ multiplex PCR; TCRdb lists only in-frame clones, some missing. Here the sample spans approximately 46,000 clones, about 85% being singletons. Material for sequencing was peripheral blood. The receptors here all came from a man between 60 and 70 years old with acute or convalescent COVID-19.

The rearrangement uses TRBV12-3 or TRBV12-4 and TRBJ2-3, with D tentatively TRBD1 (6 bases). The CDR3 consists of 13 residues. V lost 2 bases, J lost 7 bases, and 10 bases lay in between. The CDR3: CASSLTGPNTQYF. CDR3 sequence (DNA): TGTGCCAGCAGTTTAACAGGGCCAAATACGCAGTATTTT.

The chain combines TRBV29-1 with TRBJ2-4; D remains unclear. The CDR3 covers 14 residues. V was pared by 7 bases and J by 11 bases, with 24 bases between. From germline, CDR1 is SQVTM and CDR2 ANQGSEA. As DNA, the CDR3 is TGCAGCGCCCCCGCAGGTGCTAAAAAAGGCGTTCAGTACTTC. This gives the protein CSAPAGAKKGVQYF.

The chain joins TRBV6-5 to TRBJ1-1; perhaps TRBD1 as D (6 bases). The CDR3 covers 14 residues. Deletions cut 4 bases from V and 2 bases from J, with 11 bases between. Germline V CDR1 and CDR2: MNHEY, SVGAGI. The CDR3 coding sequence is TGTGCCAGCAGTTTACGGACAGAAAACACTGAAGCTTTCTTT. It encodes CASSLRTENTEAFF.

This chain connects TRBV2 to TRBJ1-1; a weak D match, TRBD1 (6 bases). The length of the CDR3 is 11 residues. The V and J ends lost 3 bases and 11 bases respectively, with 10 bases between them. The germline CDR1 and CDR2 sequences are SNHLY and FYNNEI. The CDR3 DNA is TGTGCCAGCAGTGACGGTCAGGGGGCTTTCTTT. Translated: CASSDGQGAFF.

The chain recombines TRBV9 with TRBJ2-3; TRBD2 matches 7 bases. The germline V gene has CDR1 SGDLS and CDR2 YYNGEE. There are 15 residues in the CDR3. J was trimmed by 4 bases and V by 0 bases; bases with no gene match: 5. For the CDR3, the DNA is TGTGCCAGCAGCGTAGGGGAGGGGCGCCCAGATACGCAGTATTTT. Its protein is CASSVGEGRPDTQYF.

V and J are TRBV5-4 and TRBJ1-1, with 8 bases identical to TRBD1. After removal of 0 bases from V and 0 bases from J, the junction contained 4 bases not matched to a gene. The germline gives CDR1 SGHNT, CDR2 YYREEE (reference sequence). The CDR3 loop spans 16 amino acids. CDR3 in DNA: TGTGCCAGCAGCTTGGGGGGACAGGAACTGAACACTGAAGCTTTCTTT. This sequence encodes CASSLGGQELNTEAFF.

The CDR3 sequence is CASSLRRRTGTSGSGTDTQYF. The CDR3 DNA is TGTGCCAGCAGTTTAAGGCGTAGAACCGGGACTAGCGGGTCTGGCACAGATACGCAGTATTTT. The genes are TRBV27 and TRBJ2-3; the match to TRBD2 covers 12 bases. There are 21 residues in the CDR3. V was clipped by 2 bases and J by 1 base; unmatched bases: 16. Germline-derived CDR1 and CDR2 are MNHEY and SMNVEV (reference sequence).

V and J are TRBV28 and TRBJ1-2; possible D gene TRBD1, 6 bases. Germline values: CDR1 MDHEN, CDR2 SYDVKM. CDR3 length: 13 residues. V gave up 8 bases and J gave up 1 base, with 11 bases separating them. CDR3 coding DNA: TGTGCCAGCCGTGTGGACAGTAACTATGGCTACACCTTC. Protein product: CASRVDSNYGYTF.

This clone was observed a single time. V usage is TRBV7-9 and J usage is TRBJ2-3; perhaps TRBD1 as D (5 bases). The CDR3 runs 15 residues. Trimming took 6 bases from V and 1 from J, leaving 14 bases between them. Germline-derived CDR1 and CDR2 are SEHNR and FQNEAQ (reference sequence). The CDR3 region has the DNA TGTGCCAGCAGTAATATAGAAGGGGGCACAGATACGCAGTATTTT. Protein: CASSNIEGGTDTQYF.

This clone appeared a single time. The V gene is TRBV5-1, the J gene TRBJ1-4; maybe TRBD1 (6 bases). The CDR3 runs to 13 residues. CDR1 and CDR2 from the germline V gene are SGHRS and YFSETQ. V lost 5 bases, J lost 4 bases, and 9 bases lay in between. The CDR3 nucleotides read TGCGCCAGCAGACAGGGTTTTAATGAAAAACTGTTTTTT. Residues: CASRQGFNEKLFF.

In DNA, the CDR3 is TGTGCCAGCAGCCAGGCCATAGCGGGAGGGGACGATGAGCAGTTCTTC. Translating gives CASSQAIAGGDDEQFF. The chain couples TRBV3-1 (or the pseudogene TRBV3-2) to TRBJ2-1, with 11 bases fitting TRBD2. Germline CDR1 is LGHDT and CDR2 is YNNKEL (reference sequence). The CDR3 is 16 residues long. After removal of 3 bases from V and 8 bases from J, the junction contained 9 bases not matched to a gene.

The chain employs TRBV5-1 and TRBJ1-2; 8 bases are a match to TRBD1. Germline assignment: CDR1 SGHRS and CDR2 YFSETQ. V lost 4 bases and J lost 5; bases outside the gene matches: 4. This CDR3 has 13 residues. CDR3 nucleotide sequence: TGCGCCAGCAGCCCCGACAGGGGTTATGGCTACACCTTC. Translating it yields CASSPDRGYGYTF.

The chain employs TRBV5-1 and TRBJ1-1; D is possibly TRBD1 (6 bases). Germline V gene sequence: CDR1 SGHRS, CDR2 YFSETQ. CDR3 size: 14 residues. Trimming left V 2 bases short and J 4 bases short, with 12 bases between. The CDR3 DNA sequence: TGCGCCAGCAGCTTTAGGGGGTCCGGCACTGAAGCTTTCTTT. This translates into CASSFRGSGTEAFF. The full variable domain, with the rest looked up from reference TRBV5-1 and TRBJ1-1, is KAGVTQTPRYLIKTRGQQVTLSCSPISGHRSVSWYQQTPGQGLQFLFEYFSETQRNKGNFPGRFSGRQFSNSRSEMNVSTLELGDSALYLCASSFRGSGTEAFFGQGTRLTVV.

The rearrangement uses TRBV5-4 and TRBJ1-4; the match to TRBD1 covers 9 bases. Trimming removed 1 base from V and 5 bases from J; junction bases left unmatched: 3. This CDR3 has 15 residues. CDR1 is SGHNT and CDR2 is YYREEE in the germline V gene (reference sequence). DNA for the CDR3: TGTGCCAGCAGCTTGCGGACAGGGGTGAATGAAAAACTGTTTTTT. Its translation is CASSLRTGVNEKLFF.

V and J are TRBV28 and TRBJ1-2, with 8 bases lining up with TRBD1. The V and J ends lost 6 bases and 6 bases, in that order; junction bases with no gene match: 12. This CDR3 has 15 residues. CDR1 and CDR2 from the germline V gene are MDHEN and SYDVKM. CDR3 region: CASRPPDRESNGYTF. The CDR3 nucleotides read TGTGCCAGCAGGCCGCCGGACAGGGAATCGAATGGCTACACCTTC.

The gene calls are TRBV6-1 and TRBJ1-1, with D unclear. Germline V gene data show CDR1 as MNHNS and CDR2 as SASEGT. The V end was cut by 2 bases, the J end by 0 bases, with 10 bases between. CDR3 length equals 15 residues. The CDR3 loop reads CASSESPGMNTEAFF. The CDR3 coding sequence is TGTGCCAGCAGTGAATCTCCCGGGATGAACACTGAAGCTTTCTTT.

The V gene is TRBV25-1, the J gene TRBJ2-2; possibly TRBD1 for D (6 bases). The CDR3 is 17 residues long. V was shortened by 5 bases and J by 4 bases, with 20 bases between the two germline ends. CDR1 is MGHDK, CDR2 SYGVNS, per germline. The CDR3 region has the DNA TGTGCCAGCAGTCCCACTCGAGGGCAGGGGAGCACCGGGGAGCTGTTTTTT. Residues: CASSPTRGQGSTGELFF.

The rearrangement joins TRBV4-1 to TRBJ1-1; 7 bases are a match to TRBD1. The CDR3 length is 15 residues. J was trimmed by 3 bases and V by 0 bases; bases with no gene match: 4. The germline V gene has CDR1 MGHRA and CDR2 YSYEKL. The CDR3, as DNA: TGCGCCAGCAGCCAAGAAGACAGGGCGTACACTGAAGCTTTCTTT. As protein: CASSQEDRAYTEAFF.

This clone has more than one count but fewer than ten. V gene TRBV7-8 combines with J gene TRBJ1-5; maybe TRBD1 (6 bases). Trimming took 4 bases from V and 0 from J, leaving 16 bases between them. Germline CDR1 reads SGHVS; CDR2 reads FQNEAQ. The CDR3 sequence is 17 residues long. CDR3 amino acids: CASSSTQGSYSNQPQHF. The CDR3 DNA is TGTGCCAGCAGCTCAACACAGGGAAGCTATAGCAATCAGCCCCAGCATTTT.

This clone has just one count. The chain employs TRBV30 and TRBJ1-6; D unclear. Germline V gives CDR1 GTSNPN, CDR2 SVGIG (reference sequence). The V gene lost 1 base and the J gene lost 2 bases, with 9 bases spanning the gap. CDR3 length: 15 amino acids. CDR3 DNA sequence: TGTGCCTGGAGTGGTGCGATTGCCTATAATTCACCCCTCCACTTT. Translated, it gives CAWSGAIAYNSPLHF.

The gene calls are TRBV7-6 and TRBJ2-1, with D unclear. Trimming cost V 5 bases and J 0 bases, with 11 bases left between them. This CDR3 region has 15 residues. CDR1 is SGHVS, CDR2 FNYEAQ, per germline. Written as DNA, the CDR3 is TGTGCCAGCAGCGCCCGAGAGAGCTCCTACAATGAGCAGTTCTTC. Protein sequence: CASSARESSYNEQFF.

The chain employs TRBV18 and TRBJ1-5; D gene ambiguous. The CDR3 sequence is 16 residues long. CDR1 KGHSH and CDR2 LQKENI come from the germline V gene. Trimming left V 0 bases short and J 0 bases short, with 9 bases between. The CDR3, as DNA: TGTGCCAGCTCACCACCCGGTACTTCTAGCAATCAGCCCCAGCATTTT. It encodes CASSPPGTSSNQPQHF.

The chain carries TRBV5-1 and TRBJ2-7, with a possible D match to TRBD2 (6 bases). CDR1 and CDR2 from the germline V gene are SGHRS and YFSETQ. V was clipped by 4 bases and J by 3 bases, with 14 bases between them. The CDR3 extends over 14 amino acids. CDR3 DNA sequence: TGCGCCAGCAGCGCGACTAGTTTTGGCTACGAGCAGTACTTC. Encoded protein: CASSATSFGYEQYF.